This TCR beta chain was recovered during a study of shared clonotypes between healthy human individuals. Looking at the study overall: Used for every donor were three CD4 naive, three CD4 memory, two CD8 naive and one CD8 memory plate. Findings and limits, study-wide: Exclusively blood specimens were collected; tissue repertoires likely differ. Non-shared clonotypes showed lower generation probabilities than clonotypes common to all four donors.

Trimming shortened V by 7 bases and J by 0 bases, and 6 bases separated the two germline ends. This CDR3 has 13 residues. From germline, CDR1 is MNHNY and CDR2 SVGAGI (reference sequence). Using immunoSEQ multiplex PCR, the repertoire was profiled, and TCRdb retains in-frame clones only, with some absent. The data contain 330,000 or so clones, around four fifths of them singletons. As to this clone: Its antigen is unidentified.

The sequenced sample consisted of memory CD4+ T cells sorted from blood. The sample's subset: CD45RA-negative fraction. The chain recombines TRBV6-6 with TRBJ2-2; D call uncertain. This receptor was identified in a man between 25 and 39 years old in good health. CDR3 sequence reads: CASTLTNTGELFF. In nucleotides, the CDR3 is TGTGCCAGCACTCTTACGAACACCGGGGAGCTGTTTTTT.